A selection of T cell receptor beta chains follows, all from one sample in a study of blood T cell repertoires in COVID-19. Using immunoSEQ multiplex PCR, the repertoire was profiled, and TCRdb retains in-frame clones only, with some absent. The repertoire has 270,000 or so clones, roughly 89% of them found once; the top ten carry roughly 11%. Sequencing was done on a sample of peripheral blood. These receptors all come from a woman aged 25 to 39 with COVID-19, enrolled during active disease. CDR3s include the opening cysteine and the closing phenylalanine or tryptophan. A D gene is named only where the DNA matches it firmly. A clone size is listed for some rows: how often the clone was seen (once, few, many), or a class if it is expanded.

J gene,V gene,clone size,D gene,CDR3 DNA,CDR3 protein
TRBJ1-1,TRBV13,.,.,TGTGCCAGCAGCTTATCGACAATGAACACTGAAGCTTTCTTT,CASSLSTMNTEAFF
TRBJ1-4,TRBV2,.,TRBD1,TGTGCCAGCAGGGGGACAGGGGTGGCTAATGAAAAACTGTTTTTT,CASRGTGVANEKLFF
TRBJ2-5,TRBV29-1,few,.,TGCAGCGTTGCGGAAGAGACCCAGTACTTC,CSVAEETQYF
TRBJ2-3,TRBV7-9,.,.,TGTGCCAGCAGCTTCCGTGGGCATACAGATACGCAGTATTTT,CASSFRGHTDTQYF
TRBJ2-3,TRBV14,.,TRBD2,TGTGCCAGCAGCCAAGATCGACTAGCGGCTTACACAGATACGCAGTATTTT,CASSQDRLAAYTDTQYF
TRBJ1-6,TRBV25-1,.,.,TGTGCCACCCAGGGAATCACTTATAATTCACCCCTCCACTTT,CATQGITYNSPLHF
TRBJ1-3,TRBV29-1,.,.,TGCAGCGTTGAACCTTCGAGGGCTGGAAACACCATATATTTT,CSVEPSRAGNTIYF
TRBJ1-1,TRBV5-1,.,.,TGCGCCAGCAGCTCGGGAGAGGGAACGGTTTCCTTGAACACTGAAGCTTTCTTT,CASSSGEGTVSLNTEAFF
TRBJ2-2,TRBV5-4,.,TRBD2,TGTGCCAGCAGCCTGGGACTAGCGGGGAACACCGGGGAGCTGTTTTTT,CASSLGLAGNTGELFF
TRBJ2-1,TRBV5-1,.,TRBD2,TGCGCCAGCAGCAACCCTAGCGGGAACTACAATGAGCAGTTCTTC,CASSNPSGNYNEQFF
TRBJ2-7,TRBV28,once,TRBD1,TGTGCCAGCAACACAGGGGGATACTACGAGCAGTACTTC,CASNTGGYYEQYF
TRBJ2-7,TRBV4-1,.,.,TGCGCCAGCAGCCTATCCCGTAGCTCCTACGAGCAGTACTTC,CASSLSRSSYEQYF
TRBJ2-5,TRBV7-9,.,.,TGTGCCAGCAGCCTACTAGGCCAGGGGAAGGAGACCCAGTACTTC,CASSLLGQGKETQYF
TRBJ2-7,TRBV18,.,.,TGTGCCAGCTCACCGCCGCGATCCTACTACGAGCAGTACTTC,CASSPPRSYYEQYF
TRBJ1-6,TRBV7-2,once,TRBD1,TGTGCCAGCAGCCAGGACAGGGGAGCCTATAATTCACCCCTCCACTTT,CASSQDRGAYNSPLHF
TRBJ1-4,TRBV7-8,few,TRBD1,TGTGCCAGCAGCCAGGCGACAGGGAACGAAAAACTGTTTTTT,CASSQATGNEKLFF
TRBJ2-7,TRBV7-8,.,.,TGTGCCAGCAGCTTAGAATGGCGGAGCGAGCAGTACTTC,CASSLEWRSEQYF
TRBJ2-7,TRBV19,.,TRBD1,TGTGCCAGTAGCGCCGGGACAGGGAGCCCCTACGAGCAGTACTTC,CASSAGTGSPYEQYF
TRBJ2-2,TRBV24-1,.,.,TGTGCCACCGCGGAAACTGGCGGGGTAGGGGAGCTGTTTTTT,CATAETGGVGELFF
TRBJ2-7,TRBV6-6,.,.,TGTGCCAGCAGTTACGCCAAAGGGGAATCCGAGCAGTACTTC,CASSYAKGESEQYF
TRBJ1-5,TRBV6-2/TRBV6-3,.,.,TGTGCCAGCAGTTACGGGGAGCGGGTGAATCAGCCCCAGCATTTT,CASSYGERVNQPQHF
TRBJ2-7,TRBV6-5,.,.,TGTGCCAGCACCCCCCGCAGGGGCTCCTACGAGCAGTACTTC,CASTPRRGSYEQYF
TRBJ1-5,TRBV20-1,.,.,TGCAGTGCTAGTAGCCAGTGGAGTCAGCCCCAGCATTTT,CSASSQWSQPQHF
TRBJ2-3,TRBV14,once,.,TGTGCCAGCAGCCAGATCCAGGGTGGGTCAGATACGCAGTATTTT,CASSQIQGGSDTQYF
TRBJ1-1,TRBV6-4,few,.,TGTGCCAGCAGTGACTCAGGGGACACTGAAGCTTTCTTT,CASSDSGDTEAFF
TRBJ1-2,TRBV5-5,few,.,TGTGCCAGCGACTTCGGCTATGGCTACACCTTC,CASDFGYGYTF
TRBJ2-7,TRBV5-1,.,.,TGCGCCAGCAGCTTGGCCTCAGACGAGGGTCCTAGGGACGAGCAGTACTTC,CASSLASDEGPRDEQYF
TRBJ2-5,TRBV24-1,once,TRBD2,TGTGCCACCAGTGGTTGGCTAGCGGGGGCTAAAAAAGAGACCCAGTACTTC,CATSGWLAGAKKETQYF
TRBJ1-1,TRBV7-8,.,.,TGTGCCAGCAGCCTCTACGGGGAAAACGAAGCTTTCTTT,CASSLYGENEAFF
TRBJ2-1,TRBV11-3,.,.,TGTGCCAGCAGCGTGCGAGGGGACATCGAGCAGTTCTTC,CASSVRGDIEQFF
TRBJ1-1,TRBV7-9,.,.,TGTGCCAGCAGCAAGACAGCCATGAACACTGAAGCTTTCTTT,CASSKTAMNTEAFF
TRBJ2-3,TRBV5-1,.,.,TGCGCCAGCAGCTTCGGGGGTGGCTCCACAGATACGCAGTATTTT,CASSFGGGSTDTQYF
TRBJ2-7,TRBV11-2,.,TRBD1,TGTGCCAGCAGCCAAACAGGGGGTGGCGGGTACGAGCAGTACTTC,CASSQTGGGGYEQYF
TRBJ2-1,TRBV2,once,.,TGTGCCAGCAGTGGGCCCTACAATGAGCAGTTCTTC,CASSGPYNEQFF
TRBJ1-2,TRBV25-1,.,TRBD1,TGTGCCAGCCGACGTACAGGGGATAGCTATGGCTACACCTTC,CASRRTGDSYGYTF
TRBJ2-1,TRBV29-1,.,TRBD2,TGCAGCGTTCGGGGGGTGGGGAATGAGCAGTTCTTC,CSVRGVGNEQFF
TRBJ2-7,TRBV19,.,.,TGTGCCAGTAGGGACGGACTTACCTACGAGCAGTACTTC,CASRDGLTYEQYF
TRBJ1-2,TRBV27,.,TRBD1,TGTGCCAGCAGCCGCGGACAGGGATGGTATGGCTACACCTTC,CASSRGQGWYGYTF
TRBJ2-5,TRBV6-5,.,.,TGTGCCAGCAGTTACGGAGGGATCCAAGAGACCCAGTACTTC,CASSYGGIQETQYF
TRBJ1-1,TRBV19,.,.,TGTGCCAGTAGTATCCGGAGCAGGGTGAACACTGAAGCTTTCTTT,CASSIRSRVNTEAFF
TRBJ1-2,TRBV4-1,.,.,TGCGCCAGCAGCCAAGATCCGGTGGCAGGGAGGACGCGGGTAAATGGCTACACCTTC,CASSQDPVAGRTRVNGYTF
TRBJ1-2,TRBV9,.,.,TGTGCCAGCAGCCGGGGTTACTATGGCTACACCTTC,CASSRGYYGYTF
TRBJ1-1,TRBV7-2,.,.,TGTGCCAGCAGCTCGTCTCTGAACACTGAAGCTTTCTTT,CASSSSLNTEAFF
TRBJ1-5,TRBV6-5,.,.,TGTGCCAGCTCGGTGTGGCAGGGGAGTAATCAGCCCCAGCATTTT,CASSVWQGSNQPQHF
TRBJ2-5,TRBV3-1/TRBV3-2,.,TRBD2,TGTGCCAGCAGCCAGATCGGGACTAGCGTCTTACAAGAGACCCAGTACTTC,CASSQIGTSVLQETQYF
TRBJ2-1,TRBV13,.,.,TGTGCCAGCAGCCCCAGTAGCCGGGATGAGCAGTTCTTC,CASSPSSRDEQFF
TRBJ1-4,TRBV3-1/TRBV3-2,.,.,TGTGCCAGCAGCCAGGCCCAGGGAAGGATTCTGAAAAAACTGTTTTTT,CASSQAQGRILKKLFF
TRBJ1-6,TRBV5-1,.,.,TGCGCCAGCAGCTCCTACCCCTCCTATAATTCACCCCTCCACTTT,CASSSYPSYNSPLHF
TRBJ1-6,TRBV6-1,.,TRBD1,TGTGCCAGCAGTGAAGGAATTCGGACAGGGACCTCCTATAATTCACCCCTCCACTTT,CASSEGIRTGTSYNSPLHF
TRBJ2-7,TRBV21-1,.,.,TGTGCCAGCAGCAAAGAGTCGGGGGGAACAGGGCCCACCTACGAGCAGTACTTC,CASSKESGGTGPTYEQYF
TRBJ1-2,TRBV7-9,.,.,TGTGCCAGCAGCTTAGAGGGCGGGGGCTTAGACGGCTACACCTTC,CASSLEGGGLDGYTF
TRBJ1-4,TRBV6-6,.,TRBD1,TGTGCCAGCAGTACCAGGGGGCGTTATGAAAAACTGTTTTTT,CASSTRGRYEKLFF
TRBJ1-5,TRBV3-1/TRBV3-2,.,.,TGTGCCAGCAGCCAAGTCCGCGGTCAGCCCCAGCATTTT,CASSQVRGQPQHF
TRBJ2-6,TRBV3-1/TRBV3-2,.,.,TGTGCCAGCAGCCCACTATCTGGGGCCAACGTCCTGACTTTC,CASSPLSGANVLTF
TRBJ2-5,TRBV19,.,TRBD2,TGTGCCAGTAGTATAGCCGGCGGGGGGTATCAAGAGACCCAGTACTTC,CASSIAGGGYQETQYF
TRBJ1-1,TRBV7-9,.,.,TGTGCCAGCAGCTTGACAGGAGAGAACACTGAAGCTTTCTTT,CASSLTGENTEAFF
TRBJ2-2,TRBV28,.,TRBD1,TGTGCCAGCAGCCATCTGACAGGGGATCTCGGCACCGGGGAGCTGTTTTTT,CASSHLTGDLGTGELFF
TRBJ2-2,TRBV5-4,.,.,TGTGCCAGCAGGGGCGGACTCACCGAACACACCGGGGAGCTGTTTTTT,CASRGGLTEHTGELFF
TRBJ1-2,TRBV29-1,.,TRBD1,TGCAGCGCCGCGGGACAGGGTATAAACTATGGCTACACCTTC,CSAAGQGINYGYTF
TRBJ2-7,TRBV7-9,.,TRBD2,TGTGCCAGCAGCCCTCCGGGGGGGCACTACGAGCAGTACTTC,CASSPPGGHYEQYF